The clone carrying this T cell receptor (beta chain) has only one observation. Its specificity is not known. After removal of 5 bases from V and 3 bases from J, the junction contained 6 bases not matched to a gene. The CDR3 runs 14 residues. Germline V lookup: CDR1 SGHTA, CDR2 FQGNSA. This entry is derived from a study of lymphopenia after photon versus proton radiotherapy. The study's findings and limits: Only patients who died were analyzed for survival; proton advantage is unproven. After lymphocyte nadir, photon-treated repertoires showed oligoclonal expansion, especially CD8+ Temra. Photon-treated patients lost naive T cells and TCR diversity; proton-treated stayed stable.

Only in-frame clones appear in the TCRdb table, and some are missing; sequencing was by immunoSEQ multiplex PCR. The sample contains 20,000 to 30,000 clones, roughly 85% of which appear only once. The chain has TRBV7-2 and TRBJ2-5; 7 nucleotides line up with TRBD1. The sequence derives from a woman in her 70s with pancreatic cancer. The sample was peripheral blood, taken from a patient treated with proton-based radiotherapy. The CDR3, as DNA: TGTGCCAGCAGCCAAAGGGACAGCAAAGAGACCCAGTACTTC. The encoded protein is CASSQRDSKETQYF. The variable domain in full, completed from reference TRBV7-2 and TRBJ2-5, reads GAGVSQSPSNKVTEKGKDVELRCDPISGHTALYWYRQSLGQGLEFLIYFQGNSAPDKSGLPSDRFSAERTGGSVSTLTIQRTQQEDSAVYLCASSQRDSKETQYFGPGTRLLVL.